The rows below give T cell receptor beta chains drawn from one sample of a study of blood T cell repertoires in COVID-19. Assay used: immunoSEQ multiplex PCR; TCRdb lists only in-frame clones, some missing. The repertoire holds 150,000 to 200,000 clones, over 65% seen once, with around 3% in the top ten. The sequenced sample consisted of peripheral blood. Source of these receptors: a woman at least 80 years old with acute or convalescent COVID-19. The CDR3 runs from the conserved cysteine through the conserved F or W. Each record gives: V gene, J gene, clone size, D gene, CDR3 protein, CDR3 DNA. D genes are given only for firm matches. For some rows the clone size is stated as once, few or many, or as a class when expanded; others skip it.

v_gene: TRBV28; j_gene: TRBJ1-2; abundance: -; d_gene: -; CDR3aa: CASSLGYRENGYTF; CDR3nt: TGTGCCAGCAGTTTAGGCTACAGGGAGAATGGCTACACCTTC
v_gene: TRBV9; j_gene: TRBJ2-7; abundance: -; d_gene: TRBD2; CDR3aa: CASSARLAGGVNEQYF; CDR3nt: TGTGCCAGCAGCGCTCGACTAGCGGGAGGAGTCAACGAGCAGTACTTC
v_gene: TRBV6-5; j_gene: TRBJ2-7; abundance: -; d_gene: TRBD2; CDR3aa: CASGRAYEQYF; CDR3nt: TGTGCCAGCGGGAGGGCCTACGAGCAGTACTTC
v_gene: TRBV29-1; j_gene: TRBJ2-2; abundance: -; d_gene: TRBD1; CDR3aa: CSVDPGGTGELFF; CDR3nt: TGCAGCGTTGATCCAGGGGGCACCGGGGAGCTGTTTTTT
v_gene: TRBV12-3/TRBV12-4; j_gene: TRBJ1-2; abundance: few; d_gene: -; CDR3aa: CASSFEGGYTF; CDR3nt: TGTGCCAGCAGTTTTGAGGGAGGCTACACCTTC
v_gene: TRBV27; j_gene: TRBJ2-1; abundance: -; d_gene: -; CDR3aa: CASSFNFRGRGNEQFF; CDR3nt: TGTGCCAGCAGTTTTAATTTCAGGGGCCGTGGAAATGAGCAGTTCTTC
v_gene: TRBV6-2/TRBV6-3; j_gene: TRBJ2-7; abundance: once; d_gene: TRBD1; CDR3aa: CASSRWGQGSSYEQYF; CDR3nt: TGTGCCAGCAGTCGCTGGGGACAGGGAAGCTCCTACGAGCAGTACTTC
v_gene: TRBV7-2; j_gene: TRBJ1-4; abundance: -; d_gene: -; CDR3aa: CASSLIQGEKLFF; CDR3nt: TGTGCCAGCAGCTTAATACAGGGAGAAAAACTGTTTTTT
v_gene: TRBV6-2/TRBV6-3; j_gene: TRBJ2-1; abundance: -; d_gene: -; CDR3aa: CASSYLRVGEQFF; CDR3nt: TGTGCCAGCAGTTACCTCAGGGTCGGTGAGCAGTTCTTC
v_gene: TRBV6-5; j_gene: TRBJ1-5; abundance: once; d_gene: -; CDR3aa: CASSSGGAYSNQPQHF; CDR3nt: TGTGCCAGCAGTTCTGGGGGGGCATATAGCAATCAGCCCCAGCATTTT
v_gene: TRBV11-1; j_gene: TRBJ1-2; abundance: few; d_gene: TRBD1; CDR3aa: CASSQGQNNYGYTF; CDR3nt: TGTGCCAGCAGCCAGGGACAGAATAACTATGGCTACACCTTC
v_gene: TRBV27; j_gene: TRBJ2-1; abundance: few; d_gene: TRBD2; CDR3aa: CASSDTSGVYNEQFF; CDR3nt: TGTGCCAGCAGTGATACTAGCGGAGTCTACAATGAGCAGTTCTTC
v_gene: TRBV28; j_gene: TRBJ2-1; abundance: -; d_gene: TRBD2; CDR3aa: CASIGAGGSDEQFF; CDR3nt: TGTGCCAGCATCGGAGCGGGAGGGTCCGATGAGCAGTTCTTC
v_gene: TRBV19; j_gene: TRBJ2-3; abundance: few; d_gene: TRBD1; CDR3aa: CASQEQGFTDTQYF; CDR3nt: TGTGCCAGCCAAGAACAGGGGTTCACAGATACGCAGTATTTT
v_gene: TRBV7-9; j_gene: TRBJ1-4; abundance: -; d_gene: TRBD1; CDR3aa: CASSPGTGATNEKLFF; CDR3nt: TGTGCCAGCAGCCCTGGGACAGGGGCAACTAATGAAAAACTGTTTTTT
v_gene: TRBV7-2; j_gene: TRBJ1-5; abundance: -; d_gene: -; CDR3aa: CASSLVAASGQPQHF; CDR3nt: TGTGCCAGCAGCTTAGTGGCCGCCTCGGGTCAGCCCCAGCATTTT
v_gene: TRBV9; j_gene: TRBJ1-5; abundance: -; d_gene: TRBD1; CDR3aa: CASSVGQGGNQPQHF; CDR3nt: TGTGCCAGCAGCGTGGGACAGGGAGGTAATCAGCCCCAGCATTTT
v_gene: TRBV4-2; j_gene: TRBJ2-1; abundance: -; d_gene: TRBD2; CDR3aa: CASSPYPSRLAGADEQFF; CDR3nt: TGTGCCAGCAGCCCCTACCCCTCGAGACTAGCGGGAGCTGATGAGCAGTTCTTC
v_gene: TRBV5-1; j_gene: TRBJ2-7; abundance: -; d_gene: TRBD1; CDR3aa: CASSIGTVSYEQYF; CDR3nt: TGCGCCAGCAGCATCGGGACAGTCTCCTACGAGCAGTACTTC
v_gene: TRBV27; j_gene: TRBJ2-7; abundance: few; d_gene: TRBD2; CDR3aa: CASRQLAGLSYEQYF; CDR3nt: TGTGCCAGCAGACAGCTAGCGGGTTTATCCTACGAGCAGTACTTC
v_gene: TRBV5-4; j_gene: TRBJ2-1; abundance: -; d_gene: -; CDR3aa: CASSPVAYNEQFF; CDR3nt: TGTGCCAGCAGCCCCGTAGCCTACAATGAGCAGTTCTTC
v_gene: TRBV2; j_gene: TRBJ1-2; abundance: -; d_gene: -; CDR3aa: CASSEDIYGYTF; CDR3nt: TGTGCCAGCAGTGAAGACATCTATGGCTACACCTTC
v_gene: TRBV3-1/TRBV3-2; j_gene: TRBJ2-1; abundance: few; d_gene: -; CDR3aa: CASSQGLTSSYNEQFF; CDR3nt: TGTGCCAGCAGCCAAGGTCTCACTAGCTCCTACAATGAGCAGTTCTTC
v_gene: TRBV6-1; j_gene: TRBJ1-2; abundance: once; d_gene: -; CDR3aa: CASSEAQTGPYGYTF; CDR3nt: TGTGCCAGCAGTGAAGCCCAAACAGGGCCGTATGGCTACACCTTC
v_gene: TRBV6-5; j_gene: TRBJ2-1; abundance: -; d_gene: TRBD2; CDR3aa: CASGLAGMNEQFF; CDR3nt: TGTGCCAGCGGGCTAGCGGGAATGAATGAGCAGTTCTTC
v_gene: TRBV7-6; j_gene: TRBJ2-1; abundance: -; d_gene: -; CDR3aa: CASSLSAVFYNEQFF; CDR3nt: TGTGCCAGCAGCCTCTCGGCGGTGTTCTACAATGAGCAGTTCTTC
v_gene: TRBV27; j_gene: TRBJ2-7; abundance: few; d_gene: TRBD1; CDR3aa: CASGNDRGFYEQYF; CDR3nt: TGTGCCAGCGGGAATGACAGGGGGTTTTACGAGCAGTACTTC
v_gene: TRBV6-5; j_gene: TRBJ1-2; abundance: -; d_gene: -; CDR3aa: CASSYSTDHYGYTF; CDR3nt: TGTGCCAGCAGTTACTCGACAGACCACTATGGCTACACCTTC
v_gene: TRBV28; j_gene: TRBJ2-2; abundance: few; d_gene: -; CDR3aa: CASSFPQDTGELFF; CDR3nt: TGTGCCAGCAGCTTTCCTCAGGACACCGGGGAGCTGTTTTTT
v_gene: TRBV3-1/TRBV3-2; j_gene: TRBJ2-2; abundance: few; d_gene: -; CDR3aa: CASSPRQLFTGELFF; CDR3nt: TGTGCCAGCAGCCCAAGACAGTTATTCACCGGGGAGCTGTTTTTT